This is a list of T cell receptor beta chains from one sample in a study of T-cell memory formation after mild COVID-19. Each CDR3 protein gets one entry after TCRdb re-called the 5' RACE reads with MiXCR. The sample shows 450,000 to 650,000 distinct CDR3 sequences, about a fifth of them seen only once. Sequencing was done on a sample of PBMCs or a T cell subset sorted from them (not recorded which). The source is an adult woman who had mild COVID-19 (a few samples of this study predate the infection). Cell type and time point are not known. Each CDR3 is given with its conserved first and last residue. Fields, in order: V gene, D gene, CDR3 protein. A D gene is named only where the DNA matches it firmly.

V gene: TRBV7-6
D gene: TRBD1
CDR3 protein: CASSLAFRTGGYNEQFF

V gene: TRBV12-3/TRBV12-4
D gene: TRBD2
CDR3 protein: CASSLGSRASGVTDTQYF

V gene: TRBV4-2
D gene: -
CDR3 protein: CASSQEGQGRGAFF

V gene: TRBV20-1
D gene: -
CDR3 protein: CSARDRSSGNTIYF

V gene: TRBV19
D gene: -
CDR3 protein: CASIERTGRTDTQYF

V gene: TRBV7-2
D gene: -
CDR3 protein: CASTNTMTTYEQYF

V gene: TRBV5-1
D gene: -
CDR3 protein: CASSLSREYEQYF

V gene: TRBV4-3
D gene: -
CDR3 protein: CASSPRQSDTQYF

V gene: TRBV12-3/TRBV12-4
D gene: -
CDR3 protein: CASSLAGSKGGYTF

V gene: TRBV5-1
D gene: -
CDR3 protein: CASSFRESGSSTDTQYF

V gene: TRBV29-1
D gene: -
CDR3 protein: CSVEDRKGVRETQYF

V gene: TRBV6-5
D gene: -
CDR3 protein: CASSPEGGATYNEQFF

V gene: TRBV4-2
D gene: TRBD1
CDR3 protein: CASSPGTGVVGQFF

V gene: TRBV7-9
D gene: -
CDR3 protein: CASRKGHSYEQYF

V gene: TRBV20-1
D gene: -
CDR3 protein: CSARVVGSNQPQHF

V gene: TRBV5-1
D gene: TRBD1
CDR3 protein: CASSYGQGWETQYF

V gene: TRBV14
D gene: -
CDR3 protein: CASSQGLGHFTGELFF

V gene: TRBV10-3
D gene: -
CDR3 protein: CAISEFPGMNTEAFF

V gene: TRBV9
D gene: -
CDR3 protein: CASSVAGRDYGYTF

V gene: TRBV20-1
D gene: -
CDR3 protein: CSALNFRGYEQYF

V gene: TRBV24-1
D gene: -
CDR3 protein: CATSDLIKNTGELFF

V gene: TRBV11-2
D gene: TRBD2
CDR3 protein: CASSKHQTSPGDTQYF

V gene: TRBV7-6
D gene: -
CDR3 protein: CASSLYEGSYEQYF

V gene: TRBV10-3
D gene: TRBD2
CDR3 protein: CAISSSGLADHEQYF

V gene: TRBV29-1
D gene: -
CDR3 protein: CSVDDGAYEQYF

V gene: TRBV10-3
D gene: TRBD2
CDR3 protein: CAISVGGGVHNEQFF